A selection of T cell receptor beta chains follows, all from one sample in a study of T cell changes during pregnancy in multiple sclerosis. The table came from immunoSEQ multiplex PCR; TCRdb's copy has only in-frame clones and leaves some out. The data contain roughly 80,000 clones, about 90% of them singletons. This material consisted of peripheral blood, taken before pregnancy. The receptors come from a female donor with multiple sclerosis, enrolled in a pregnancy study. Each CDR3 is given with its conserved first and last residue. D genes are given only for firm matches. Clone size, where shown, is once, few, many, or a class for clones that have expanded.

V: TRBV12-1; J: TRBJ2-1; size: once; D: NA; CDR3: CASSRRVAGARQFF; DNA: TGTGCCAGCAGCCGCCGGGTAGCGGGAGCAAGGCAGTTCTTC
V: TRBV7-6; J: TRBJ2-1; size: NA; D: TRBD2; CDR3: CASHAVAGGPISYNEQFF; DNA: TGTGCCAGCCATGCGGTAGCGGGAGGGCCAATTTCCTACAATGAGCAGTTCTTC
V: TRBV6-5; J: TRBJ2-2; size: NA; D: NA; CDR3: CASSPLVRLAGELFF; DNA: TGTGCCAGCAGTCCGCTCGTCAGACTAGCCGGGGAGCTGTTTTTT
V: TRBV6-5; J: TRBJ1-2; size: NA; D: TRBD1; CDR3: CASTPQDRTYGYTF; DNA: TGTGCCAGCACCCCGCAGGACAGGACATATGGCTACACCTTC
V: TRBV5-4; J: TRBJ2-3; size: NA; D: NA; CDR3: CASSLGRTRDIDTQYF; DNA: TGTGCCAGCAGCTTGGGGCGGACACGAGATATAGATACGCAGTATTTT
V: TRBV4-3; J: TRBJ1-1; size: NA; D: NA; CDR3: CASSEERQPGSEAFF; DNA: TGCGCCAGCAGTGAGGAAAGACAGCCGGGTAGTGAAGCTTTCTTT
V: TRBV28; J: TRBJ2-1; size: NA; D: TRBD2; CDR3: CASSLFPGLADNEQFF; DNA: TGTGCCAGCAGTTTATTCCCGGGACTAGCGGACAATGAGCAGTTCTTC
V: TRBV5-4; J: TRBJ1-1; size: NA; D: NA; CDR3: CASSLAMGVNTEAFF; DNA: TGTGCCAGCAGCTTGGCCATGGGAGTAAACACTGAAGCTTTCTTT
V: TRBV7-2; J: TRBJ2-5; size: NA; D: TRBD2; CDR3: CASAVSGRLGETQYF; DNA: TGTGCCAGCGCCGTTAGCGGGAGGTTGGGAGAGACCCAGTACTTC
V: TRBV12-5; J: TRBJ1-1; size: NA; D: NA; CDR3: CASASSGVAEAFF; DNA: TGTGCTAGTGCCTCGTCAGGGGTAGCTGAAGCTTTCTTT
V: TRBV29-1; J: TRBJ2-1; size: NA; D: NA; CDR3: CSVEHPGTYNEQFF; DNA: TGCAGCGTTGAACACCCAGGGACCTACAATGAGCAGTTCTTC
V: TRBV11-3; J: TRBJ2-5; size: NA; D: TRBD2; CDR3: CASSAGTSGRAGETQYF; DNA: TGTGCCAGCAGCGCCGGGACTAGCGGGAGGGCCGGAGAGACCCAGTACTTC
V: TRBV29-1; J: TRBJ1-2; size: NA; D: NA; CDR3: CSVGMIKALGYTF; DNA: TGCAGCGTTGGCATGATCAAAGCCCTCGGCTACACCTTC
V: TRBV10-2; J: TRBJ1-5; size: NA; D: TRBD1; CDR3: CASSWTGGNQPQHF; DNA: TGCGCCAGCAGCTGGACAGGGGGCAATCAGCCCCAGCATTTT
V: TRBV5-1; J: TRBJ2-5; size: NA; D: TRBD2; CDR3: CASSSGLAGMETQYF; DNA: TGCGCCAGCAGCTCCGGACTAGCGGGAATGGAGACCCAGTACTTC
V: TRBV29-1; J: TRBJ2-1; size: NA; D: TRBD2; CDR3: CSVDGSGRVAGEQFF; DNA: TGCAGCGTCGATGGCAGCGGGAGGGTTGCGGGTGAGCAGTTCTTC
V: TRBV18; J: TRBJ2-7; size: NA; D: TRBD1; CDR3: CASSPEFGTGGHEQYF; DNA: TGTGCCAGCTCACCGGAGTTCGGGACAGGGGGACACGAGCAGTACTTC
V: TRBV5-8; J: TRBJ2-2; size: NA; D: NA; CDR3: CASSWGQGPTGELFF; DNA: TGTGCCAGCAGCTGGGGGCAGGGGCCCACCGGGGAGCTGTTTTTT
V: TRBV6-5; J: TRBJ1-5; size: NA; D: NA; CDR3: CASSYSAGKIGQPQHF; DNA: TGTGCCAGCAGTTACTCGGCAGGGAAAATAGGTCAGCCCCAGCATTTT
V: TRBV5-1; J: TRBJ2-5; size: NA; D: TRBD2; CDR3: CASSIGTSGRFWETQYF; DNA: TGCGCCAGCAGCATAGGGACTAGCGGGAGGTTCTGGGAGACCCAGTACTTC
V: TRBV7-8; J: TRBJ2-7; size: NA; D: TRBD1; CDR3: CASSRDRDEQYF; DNA: TGTGCCAGCAGCCGGGACAGGGACGAGCAGTACTTC
V: TRBV13; J: TRBJ1-2; size: NA; D: TRBD1; CDR3: CASRKLGTDYGYTF; DNA: TGTGCCAGCAGAAAGCTCGGGACAGACTATGGCTACACCTTC
V: TRBV5-1; J: TRBJ1-2; size: few; D: NA; CDR3: CASSLGENGYTF; DNA: TGCGCCAGCAGCTTGGGCGAGAATGGCTACACCTTC
V: TRBV6-1; J: TRBJ2-3; size: few; D: NA; CDR3: CASSDILATTDTQYF; DNA: TGTGCCAGCAGTGATATCCTAGCGACAACAGATACGCAGTATTTT
V: TRBV7-9; J: TRBJ1-4; size: NA; D: NA; CDR3: CASSPGAGILFNEKLFF; DNA: TGTGCCAGCAGCCCCGGGGCGGGGATCCTATTTAATGAAAAACTGTTTTTT
V: TRBV11-3; J: TRBJ2-7; size: NA; D: TRBD1; CDR3: CASSLGWGQGIHEQYF; DNA: TGTGCCAGCAGCCTCGGTTGGGGACAGGGTATCCACGAGCAGTACTTC
V: TRBV5-6; J: TRBJ1-1; size: NA; D: TRBD1; CDR3: CASSLRVGTGVPDTEAFF; DNA: TGTGCCAGCAGCTTGAGAGTAGGGACAGGGGTTCCGGACACTGAAGCTTTCTTT
V: TRBV7-9; J: TRBJ2-3; size: NA; D: TRBD1; CDR3: CASSSDRVNTPSTDTQYF; DNA: TGTGCCAGCAGCTCGGACAGGGTCAATACACCTAGCACAGATACGCAGTATTTT
V: TRBV5-4; J: TRBJ2-6; size: NA; D: NA; CDR3: CASSRPQGAGANVLTF; DNA: TGTGCCAGCAGCCGGCCACAGGGTGCGGGGGCCAACGTCCTGACTTTC
V: TRBV11-2; J: TRBJ1-2; size: NA; D: TRBD1; CDR3: CASSFAPARTGQGDYGYTF; DNA: TGTGCCAGCAGCTTCGCTCCAGCCCGGACAGGTCAAGGAGACTATGGCTACACCTTC
V: TRBV19; J: TRBJ2-2; size: NA; D: NA; CDR3: CASRSGGGNTGELFF; DNA: TGTGCCAGTAGATCCGGTGGAGGGAACACCGGGGAGCTGTTTTTT
V: TRBV28; J: TRBJ1-1; size: once; D: TRBD1; CDR3: CASSSHSTGVATEAFF; DNA: TGTGCCAGCAGCTCACACTCGACAGGGGTGGCCACTGAAGCTTTCTTT
V: TRBV7-6; J: TRBJ2-3; size: NA; D: NA; CDR3: CASSLPGLQSLTDTQYF; DNA: TGTGCCAGCAGCTTACCGGGACTTCAGAGCCTGACAGATACGCAGTATTTT
V: TRBV13; J: TRBJ2-7; size: NA; D: TRBD2; CDR3: CASRKGLADYEQYF; DNA: TGTGCCAGCAGGAAAGGACTAGCGGACTACGAGCAGTACTTC
V: TRBV6-6; J: TRBJ2-1; size: NA; D: NA; CDR3: CASTPLMGQGKNEQFF; DNA: TGTGCCAGCACGCCGTTAATGGGGCAGGGTAAGAACGAGCAGTTCTTC
V: TRBV5-8; J: TRBJ1-5; size: once; D: TRBD1; CDR3: CASTSDVRDRISQPQHF; DNA: TGTGCCAGCACCTCGGACGTCCGGGACAGGATTTCTCAGCCCCAGCATTTT
V: TRBV7-2; J: TRBJ1-2; size: once; D: TRBD1; CDR3: CASSLPRDRLYGYTF; DNA: TGTGCCAGCAGCTTACCAAGGGACAGACTTTATGGCTACACCTTC
V: TRBV2; J: TRBJ1-4; size: NA; D: TRBD1; CDR3: CASARARTGFFEKLFF; DNA: TGTGCCAGCGCCAGAGCCAGGACAGGGTTCTTTGAAAAACTGTTTTTT
V: TRBV7-9; J: TRBJ1-5; size: NA; D: NA; CDR3: CASSLTGGAYSNQPQHF; DNA: TGTGCCAGCAGCCTCACCGGTGGGGCGTATAGCAATCAGCCCCAGCATTTT
V: TRBV5-1; J: TRBJ1-6; size: NA; D: TRBD1; CDR3: CASSLDRGRGSPLHF; DNA: TGCGCCAGCAGCTTGGACAGGGGAAGAGGTTCACCCCTCCACTTT
V: TRBV7-9; J: TRBJ2-7; size: NA; D: TRBD2; CDR3: CASSPGLAGPYEQYF; DNA: TGTGCCAGCAGCCCGGGACTAGCGGGTCCCTACGAGCAGTACTTC
V: TRBV5-1; J: TRBJ2-7; size: NA; D: TRBD1; CDR3: CATYAGTGLYEQYF; DNA: TGCGCCACCTACGCCGGGACAGGGCTATACGAGCAGTACTTC
V: TRBV25-1; J: TRBJ1-3; size: NA; D: NA; CDR3: CASREGSGNTIYF; DNA: TGTGCCAGCAGGGAGGGCTCTGGAAACACCATATATTTT
V: TRBV27; J: TRBJ2-7; size: NA; D: TRBD1; CDR3: CASSPLSMTGRSYEQYF; DNA: TGTGCCAGCAGTCCCCTCTCAATGACAGGGCGCTCCTACGAGCAGTACTTC
V: TRBV6-4; J: TRBJ2-5; size: NA; D: NA; CDR3: CASSGRDKGLETQYF; DNA: TGTGCCAGCAGTGGCAGGGACAAGGGGTTGGAGACCCAGTACTTC
V: TRBV28; J: TRBJ2-5; size: NA; D: NA; CDR3: CASANGGYQETQYF; DNA: TGTGCCAGCGCAAATGGCGGGTACCAAGAGACCCAGTACTTC
V: TRBV19; J: TRBJ2-7; size: NA; D: NA; CDR3: CASSIPGTRPLYEQYF; DNA: TGTGCCAGTAGTATCCCCGGGACACGTCCCTTGTACGAGCAGTACTTC
V: TRBV28; J: TRBJ2-7; size: NA; D: NA; CDR3: CASRVPPGSEQYF; DNA: TGTGCCAGCAGGGTCCCTCCAGGGTCAGAGCAGTACTTC
V: TRBV28; J: TRBJ2-3; size: NA; D: TRBD2; CDR3: CASSGSGTSGRFLMSDTQYF; DNA: TGTGCCAGCAGTGGCTCCGGGACTAGCGGGAGATTCCTTATGTCAGATACGCAGTATTTT
V: TRBV25-1; J: TRBJ1-5; size: NA; D: NA; CDR3: CASSGTGELQPQHF; DNA: TGTGCCAGCAGTGGCACAGGAGAACTCCAGCCCCAGCATTTT
V: TRBV5-5; J: TRBJ2-1; size: NA; D: NA; CDR3: CASSLGPRGFTYNEQFF; DNA: TGTGCCAGCAGCTTGGGTCCCCGGGGATTCACCTACAATGAGCAGTTCTTC
V: TRBV6-1; J: TRBJ1-5; size: NA; D: NA; CDR3: CASSGQRNSNQPQHF; DNA: TGTGCCAGCAGTGGACAGAGAAATAGCAATCAGCCCCAGCATTTT
V: TRBV2; J: TRBJ2-7; size: NA; D: TRBD1; CDR3: CAYGRAGGSYEQYF; DNA: TGTGCCTACGGAAGGGCAGGGGGCTCCTACGAGCAGTACTTC
V: TRBV29-1; J: TRBJ2-7; size: NA; D: NA; CDR3: CSVKAGPYEQYF; DNA: TGCAGCGTTAAGGCGGGGCCCTACGAGCAGTACTTC
V: TRBV7-8; J: TRBJ1-5; size: NA; D: NA; CDR3: CASSPSGGMGNNQPQHF; DNA: TGTGCCAGCAGCCCAAGTGGGGGCATGGGCAACAATCAGCCCCAGCATTTT
V: TRBV6-5; J: TRBJ2-7; size: NA; D: NA; CDR3: CASSFRPNTGSYEQYF; DNA: TGTGCCAGCAGTTTCCGACCCAATACAGGGTCCTACGAGCAGTACTTC
V: TRBV7-9; J: TRBJ2-1; size: NA; D: NA; CDR3: CASSSAGPNNEQFF; DNA: TGTGCCAGCAGCTCGGCGGGCCCCAACAATGAGCAGTTCTTC